This paragraph reports one T cell receptor (beta chain). The source of the sample is a study of control samples from healthy donors and cancer patients. The CDR3 has 17 amino acids. From germline, CDR1 is SNHLY and CDR2 FYNNEI. Germline trimming cut 3 bases from V and 2 bases from J; bases unmatched to any gene: 9. The data were produced by immunoSEQ multiplex PCR, yet TCRdb's version contains in-frame clones alone and is incomplete. The sample lists approximately 130,000 clones; roughly nine tenths were seen once. The chain has TRBV2 and TRBJ1-2, with 10 bases that match TRBD1. The clonotype comes from a man aged 45-60 years in good health. Material: blood. The CDR3 nucleotides are TGTGCCAGCAGTGACATAGGACAGGGGGTTCGCAACTATGGCTACACCTTC. Residues: CASSDIGQGVRNYGYTF.